This TCR beta chain emerged from a study of shared clonotypes between healthy human individuals. Only CD45RO-negative cells positively selected for CCR7 counted as naive CD8 cells, so terminally differentiated effector memory CD45RA+ cells were excluded. The data were produced by immunoSEQ multiplex PCR, yet TCRdb's version contains in-frame clones alone and is incomplete. The table has roughly 550,000 clones, roughly 95% seen once. In germline, CDR1 is SGDLS, CDR2 YYNGEE. With V trimmed by 4 bases and J by 4 bases, 6 bases remained unmatched. The CDR3 spans 14 residues. The chain employs TRBV9 and TRBJ2-7, with 9 bases that match TRBD1. The clonotype was recovered from a woman aged 25 to 39 in good health. The sequenced sample was naive CD8+ T cells sorted from blood. The CDR3 loop is CASSPGTGSYEQYF. In DNA form, the CDR3 reads TGTGCCAGCAGCCCCGGGACAGGGTCTTACGAGCAGTACTTC.